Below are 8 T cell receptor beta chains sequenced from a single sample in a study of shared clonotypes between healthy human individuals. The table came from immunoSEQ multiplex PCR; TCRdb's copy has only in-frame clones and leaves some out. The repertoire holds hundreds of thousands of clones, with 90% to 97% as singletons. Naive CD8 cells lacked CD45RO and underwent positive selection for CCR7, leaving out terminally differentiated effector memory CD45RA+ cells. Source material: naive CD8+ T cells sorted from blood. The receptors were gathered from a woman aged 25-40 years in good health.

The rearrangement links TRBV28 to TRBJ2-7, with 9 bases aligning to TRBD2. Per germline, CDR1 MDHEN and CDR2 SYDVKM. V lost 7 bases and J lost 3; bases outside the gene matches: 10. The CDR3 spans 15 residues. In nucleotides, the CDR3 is TGTGCCAGCATCCCAGAGGGTAGCGGGAGCTACGAGCAGTACTTC. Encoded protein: CASIPEGSGSYEQYF. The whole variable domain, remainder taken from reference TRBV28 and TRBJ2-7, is DVKVTQSSRYLVKRTGEKVFLECVQDMDHENMFWYRQDPGLGLRLIYFSYDVKMKEKGDIPEGYSVSREKKERFSLILESASTNQTSMYLCASIPEGSGSYEQYFGPGTRLTVT.

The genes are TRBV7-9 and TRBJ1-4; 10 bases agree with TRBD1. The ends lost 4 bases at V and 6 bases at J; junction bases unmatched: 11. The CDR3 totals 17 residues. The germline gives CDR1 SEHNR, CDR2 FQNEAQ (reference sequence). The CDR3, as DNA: TGTGCCAGCAGCTGGGGGGAGGGACAGGGGAAGGATGAAAAACTGTTTTTT. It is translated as CASSWGEGQGKDEKLFF.

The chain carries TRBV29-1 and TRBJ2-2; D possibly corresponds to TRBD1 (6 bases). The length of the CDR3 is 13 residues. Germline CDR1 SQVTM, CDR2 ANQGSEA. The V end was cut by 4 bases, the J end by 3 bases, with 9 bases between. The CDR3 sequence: CSVATGYTGELFF. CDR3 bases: TGCAGCGTTGCAACAGGGTACACCGGGGAGCTGTTTTTT.

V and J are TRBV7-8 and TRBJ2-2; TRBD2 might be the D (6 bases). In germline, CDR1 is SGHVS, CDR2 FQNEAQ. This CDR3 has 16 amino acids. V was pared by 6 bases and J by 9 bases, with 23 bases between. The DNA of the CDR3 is TGTGCCAGCAGTCCGACGGGAGCGGGTGGTACTCGGGAGCTGTTTTTT. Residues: CASSPTGAGGTRELFF. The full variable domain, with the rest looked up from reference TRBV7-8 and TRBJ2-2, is GAGVSQSPRYKVAKRGQDVALRCDPISGHVSLFWYQQALGQGPEFLTYFQNEAQLDKSGLPSDRFFAERPEGSVSTLKIQRTQQEDSAVYLCASSPTGAGGTRELFFGEGSRLTVL.

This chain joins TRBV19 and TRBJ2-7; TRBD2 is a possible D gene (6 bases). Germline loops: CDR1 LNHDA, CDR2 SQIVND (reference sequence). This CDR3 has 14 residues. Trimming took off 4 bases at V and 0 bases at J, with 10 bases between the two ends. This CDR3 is CASSSGTFSYEQYF. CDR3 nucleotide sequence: TGTGCCAGTAGTAGCGGGACTTTCTCCTACGAGCAGTACTTC.

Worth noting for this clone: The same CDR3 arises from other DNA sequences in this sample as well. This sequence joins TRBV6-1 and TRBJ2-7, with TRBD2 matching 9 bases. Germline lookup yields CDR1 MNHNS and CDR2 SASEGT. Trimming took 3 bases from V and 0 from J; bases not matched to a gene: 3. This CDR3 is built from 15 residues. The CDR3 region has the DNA TGTGCCAGCAGTGAGGGACTAGCTTCCTCCTACGAGCAGTACTTC. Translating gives CASSEGLASSYEQYF.

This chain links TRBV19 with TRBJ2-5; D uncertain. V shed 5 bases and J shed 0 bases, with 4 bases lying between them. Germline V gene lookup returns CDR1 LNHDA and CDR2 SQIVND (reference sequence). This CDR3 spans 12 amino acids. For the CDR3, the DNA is TGTGCCAGTAGTGGAGACCAAGAGACCCAGTACTTC. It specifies CASSGDQETQYF. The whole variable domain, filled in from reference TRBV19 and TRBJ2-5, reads DGGITQSPKYLFRKEGQNVTLSCEQNLNHDAMYWYRQDPGQGLRLIYYSQIVNDFQKGDIAEGYSVSREKKESFPLTVTSAQKNPTAFYLCASSGDQETQYFGPGTRLLVL.

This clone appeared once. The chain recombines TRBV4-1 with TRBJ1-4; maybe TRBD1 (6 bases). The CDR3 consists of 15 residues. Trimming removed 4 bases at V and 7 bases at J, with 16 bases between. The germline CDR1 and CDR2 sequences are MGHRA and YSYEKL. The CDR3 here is CASSPITGFVEKLFF. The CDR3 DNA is TGCGCCAGCAGCCCCATTACAGGGTTTGTTGAAAAACTGTTTTTT.